The source of this T cell receptor beta chain is a study of cytomegalovirus exposure and HLA in healthy donors. The study, taken as a whole, reports: Researchers had no immune exposure information except CMV serostatus available. Sequencing likely generated an artifact that appeared as a cluster of highly shared sequence variants.

Remarks on this clone: Antigen unknown.

Primers for the PCR totalled 60 Vbeta and 13 Jbeta. Per the original methods: In a later analysis, of around 85 million unique beta chains, roughly 10 million appeared in at least two donors. TCRdb's table, derived via immunoSEQ multiplex PCR, lists solely in-frame clones and lacks some. V, J and clone size were drawn from that table, and D and trimming were deduced from the DNA. The data hold about 120,000 clones, with 65% to 80% observed a single time. Healthy bone marrow donors formed the donor group. The germline gives CDR1 SEHNR, CDR2 FQNEAQ (reference sequence). The V end lost 4 bases, the J end lost 4 bases, and 10 bases lay between the germline ends. The CDR3 consists of 13 residues.

This TCR derives from a man between 18 and 29 years old in good health and CMV-seropositive. The chain joins TRBV7-9 to TRBJ2-5; no firm D call. Sequenced input: PBMCs. As DNA, the CDR3 is TGTGCCAGCAGCTCCCGACGAGGAGAGACCCAGTACTTC. The encoded protein is CASSSRRGETQYF. The full variable domain, rest sourced from reference TRBV7-9 and TRBJ2-5, is DTGVSQNPRHKITKRGQNVTFRCDPISEHNRLYWYRQTLGQGPEFLTYFQNEAQLEKSRLLSDRFSAERPKGSFSTLEIQRTEQGDSAMYLCASSSRRGETQYFGPGTRLLVL.